This T cell receptor (beta chain) was observed in a study of immune characteristics of hereditary and idiopathic chronic pancreatitis. Here immunoSEQ multiplex PCR was the method, and the copy in TCRdb shows in-frame clones only, minus some. The sample holds about 9,100 clones; 70% to 80% are singletons and the top ten take 11% to 15%. The pancreas tissue came from patients undergoing total pancreatectomy with islet autotransplantation. Sequenced input: pancreas tissue with idiopathic chronic pancreatitis. This clonotype was sampled from a human donor with chronic pancreatitis.

The chain's CDR3 is CASSSIHRVYEQYV. The DNA of the CDR3 is TGTGCCAGCAGCTCGATTCACAGGGTCTACGAGCAGTACGTC. This chain links TRBV7-9 with TRBJ2-7; a possible D gene is TRBD1 (6 bases). This CDR3 region has 14 residues. Trimming cost V 4 bases and J 3 bases, with 13 bases left between them. CDR1 SEHNR and CDR2 FQNEAQ come from the germline V gene (reference sequence).